This T cell receptor (beta chain) was found in a study of blood T cell repertoires in COVID-19. Study information: Acute and convalescent COVID-19 specimens originated in the United States, Italy and Spain. Nucleic acid was either cDNA or gDNA, and it came from T cells, B-cell-depleted T cells, or PBMCs.

In the original processing: Cell counts per sample came from amplifying reference gene primers. Produced via immunoSEQ multiplex PCR; TCRdb's table is partial and in-frame only. V and J calls and clone size are those listed in that table; D and trimming were worked out from the DNA. The data hold approximately 200,000 clones, with 86% observed a single time. The CDR3 sequence is 14 residues long. The V end lost 2 bases, the J end lost 4 bases, and 9 bases lay between the germline ends. Germline assignment: CDR1 MDHEN and CDR2 SYDVKM. The sequence came from a young woman with active or convalescent COVID-19. This chain joins TRBV28 and TRBJ1-5; D gene ambiguous. Sequencing was carried out using peripheral blood. CDR3 loop: CASSLQGLNQPQHF. In nucleotides, the CDR3 is TGTGCCAGCAGTTTACAAGGACTGAATCAGCCCCAGCATTTT.